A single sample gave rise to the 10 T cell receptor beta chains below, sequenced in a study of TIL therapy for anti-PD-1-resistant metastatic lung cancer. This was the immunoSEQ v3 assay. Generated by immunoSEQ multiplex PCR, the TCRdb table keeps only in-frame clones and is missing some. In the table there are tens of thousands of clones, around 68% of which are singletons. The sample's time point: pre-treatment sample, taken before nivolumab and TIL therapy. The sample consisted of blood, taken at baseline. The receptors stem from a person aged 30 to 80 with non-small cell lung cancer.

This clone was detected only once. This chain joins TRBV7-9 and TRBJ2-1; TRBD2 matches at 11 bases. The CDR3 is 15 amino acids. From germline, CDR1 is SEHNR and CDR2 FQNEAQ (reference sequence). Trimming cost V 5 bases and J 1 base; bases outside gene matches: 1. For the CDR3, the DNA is TGTGCCAGCAGCCGACTAGCGGGATCCTACAATGAGCAGTTCTTC. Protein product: CASSRLAGSYNEQFF.

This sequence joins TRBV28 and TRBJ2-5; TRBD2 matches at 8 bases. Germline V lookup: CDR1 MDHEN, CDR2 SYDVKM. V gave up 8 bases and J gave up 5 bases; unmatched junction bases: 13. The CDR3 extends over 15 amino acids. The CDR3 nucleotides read TGTGCCAGCGGTGGGGGTAGCGGGATGTGGGAGACCCAGTACTTC. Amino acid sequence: CASGGGSGMWETQYF.

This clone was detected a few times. The CDR3 loop reads CASSRGQGDEQFF. CDR3 DNA: TGTGCCAGCAGCCGGGGACAGGGCGATGAGCAGTTCTTC. This chain links TRBV7-9 with TRBJ2-1; TRBD1 agrees at 9 bases. J lost 8 bases, V lost 5 bases, and 4 bases had no gene match. Germline CDR1 SEHNR, CDR2 FQNEAQ (reference sequence). The CDR3 runs 13 residues.

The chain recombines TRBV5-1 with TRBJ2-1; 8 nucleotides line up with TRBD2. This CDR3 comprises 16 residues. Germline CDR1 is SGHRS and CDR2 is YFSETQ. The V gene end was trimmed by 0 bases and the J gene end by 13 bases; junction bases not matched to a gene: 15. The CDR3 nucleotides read TGCGCCAGCAGCTTGGCAGATATATCGGGGGGGACTCATCAGTTCTTC. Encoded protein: CASSLADISGGTHQFF.

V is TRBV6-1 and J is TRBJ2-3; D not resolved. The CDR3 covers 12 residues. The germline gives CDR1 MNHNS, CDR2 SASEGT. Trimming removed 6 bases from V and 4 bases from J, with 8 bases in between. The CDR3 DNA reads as TGTGCCAGCAGACAGTCCTCAGATACGCAGTATTTT. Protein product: CASRQSSDTQYF.

The CDR3 sequence: CSVGHYYEQYF. CDR3 sequence (DNA): TGCAGCGTTGGCCACTACTACGAGCAGTACTTC. The chain carries TRBV29-1 and TRBJ2-7; D call uncertain. V dropped 4 bases and J dropped 3 bases, with 7 bases sitting between them. Germline V gene lookup returns CDR1 SQVTM and CDR2 ANQGSEA. The CDR3 spans 11 residues.

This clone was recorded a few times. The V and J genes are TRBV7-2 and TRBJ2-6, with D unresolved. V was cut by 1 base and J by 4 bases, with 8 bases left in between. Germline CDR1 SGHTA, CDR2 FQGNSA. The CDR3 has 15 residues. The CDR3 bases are TGTGCCAGCAGCTTAGTAGGGTCCGGGGCCAACGTCCTGACTTTC. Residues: CASSLVGSGANVLTF.

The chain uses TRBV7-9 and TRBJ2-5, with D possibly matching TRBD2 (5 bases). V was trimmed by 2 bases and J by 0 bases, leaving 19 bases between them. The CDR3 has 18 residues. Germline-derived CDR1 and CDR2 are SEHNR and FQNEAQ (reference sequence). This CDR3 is CASSLIPGEEGDQETQYF. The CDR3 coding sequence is TGTGCCAGCAGCTTAATCCCCGGGGAAGAGGGCGACCAAGAGACCCAGTACTTC.

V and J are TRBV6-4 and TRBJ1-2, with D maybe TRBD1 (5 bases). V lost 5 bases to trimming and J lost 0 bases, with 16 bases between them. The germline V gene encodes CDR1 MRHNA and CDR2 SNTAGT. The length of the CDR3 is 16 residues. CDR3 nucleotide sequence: TGTGCCAGCAGTTCCTTCGCAGGGACTACTAACTATGGCTACACCTTC. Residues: CASSSFAGTTNYGYTF.

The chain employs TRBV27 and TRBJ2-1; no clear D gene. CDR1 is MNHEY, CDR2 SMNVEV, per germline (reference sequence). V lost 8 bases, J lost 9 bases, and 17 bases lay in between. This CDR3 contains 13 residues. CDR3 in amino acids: CASLEGTGSEQFF. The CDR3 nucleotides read TGTGCCAGCCTAGAAGGTACCGGCAGTGAGCAGTTCTTC.